Following are 32 T cell receptor beta chains from one sample sequenced in a study of T-cell memory formation after mild COVID-19. MiXCR was run by TCRdb on the 5' RACE reads, yielding one entry per CDR3 protein. This repertoire shows about 170,000 distinct CDR3 sequences, about an eighth found once; its top ten account for roughly 3.4%. The sample consisted of PBMCs or a T cell subset sorted from them (not recorded which). These receptors were taken from a man aged 18-30 years who had mild COVID-19 (a few samples of this study predate the infection). Cell type and time point are not known.

A few counts support this clonotype. The V gene is TRBV12-3 or TRBV12-4, the J gene TRBJ2-5; 8 bases fit TRBD1. The ends lost 11 bases at V and 5 bases at J; junction bases unmatched: 7. The CDR3 is 12 residues long. In DNA, the CDR3 is TGTGCCTCGCAGGGGGCCTGGGAGACCCAGTACTTC. Its translation is CASQGAWETQYF.

This clonotype appeared a few times. This chain connects TRBV5-1 to TRBJ1-1; tentatively, D is TRBD1 (6 bases). Germline assignment: CDR1 SGHRS and CDR2 YFSETQ. The CDR3 extends over 14 amino acids. V lost 0 bases and J 7 bases, leaving 13 bases between the germline ends. CDR3 loop: CASSLGQATIEAFF. The CDR3 region has the DNA TGCGCCAGCAGCTTGGGACAGGCCACAATTGAAGCTTTCTTT.

The V call is TRBV5-1, the J call TRBJ2-3; 7 nucleotides agree with TRBD2. The CDR3 sequence is 15 residues long. J gave up 3 bases and V 4 bases, and 8 bases lay outside the gene matches. Germline V lookup: CDR1 SGHRS, CDR2 YFSETQ. CDR3 sequence reads: CASSLHSGETDTQYF. The CDR3, as DNA: TGCGCCAGCAGCCTCCACAGCGGGGAGACAGATACGCAGTATTTT.

The rearrangement links TRBV4-1 to TRBJ2-7; 7 nucleotides line up with TRBD1. Germline V CDR1 and CDR2: MGHRA, YSYEKL. The V gene end was trimmed by 2 bases and the J gene end by 3 bases; junction bases not matched to a gene: 7. The CDR3 totals 15 residues. The CDR3 protein is CASSQTTGQNYEQYV. The CDR3 bases are TGCGCCAGCAGCCAAACGACGGGACAGAACTACGAGCAGTACGTC.

CDR3 in amino acids: CASSQGQGEAQYF. The CDR3 bases are TGTGCCAGCAGCCAAGGACAGGGTGAGGCCCAGTACTTC. The chain links TRBV3-1 to TRBJ2-5; 7 bases map to TRBD1. Germline V gives CDR1 LGHDT, CDR2 YNNKEL (reference sequence). This CDR3 is built from 13 residues. Germline trimming cut 1 base from V and 9 bases from J; bases unmatched to any gene: 5.

The CDR3 nucleotides read TGTGCCACCGCCTGGGGTAACACCGGGGAGCTGTTTTTT. It translates to CATAWGNTGELFF. The rearrangement links TRBV11-2 to TRBJ2-2, with D uncertain. The CDR3 spans 13 residues. The ends were cut back, 10 bases at V and 2 bases at J, with 11 bases in the middle. Looked up from germline, CDR1 is SGHAT and CDR2 is FQNNGV.

This clonotype was counted only a few times. The chain uses TRBV18 and TRBJ1-1; possible D gene TRBD1, 5 bases. Per germline, CDR1 KGHSH and CDR2 LQKENI. The CDR3 length is 14 residues. V was clipped by 2 bases and J by 3 bases, with 10 bases between them. This chain's CDR3 is CASSPAEGHTEAFF. CDR3 nucleotides: TGTGCCAGCTCACCAGCGGAGGGGCACACTGAAGCTTTCTTT.

This clonotype was counted a few times. CDR3 region: CASRFISGANVLTF. CDR3 bases: TGTGCCAGTCGGTTTATCTCTGGGGCCAACGTCCTGACTTTC. The chain links TRBV6-5 to TRBJ2-6, with D unresolved. Trimming removed 9 bases from V and 0 bases from J, with 9 bases in between. CDR1 and CDR2 (germline): MNHEY, SVGAGI. The CDR3 is 14 amino acids.

The chain uses TRBV24-1 and TRBJ1-5; D is unresolved. The CDR3 totals 15 residues. V dropped 5 bases and J dropped 2 bases, with 12 bases sitting between them. Germline lookup yields CDR1 KGHDR and CDR2 SFDVKD. CDR3 sequence reads: CATSASGRGNQPQHF. CDR3 nucleotide sequence: TGTGCCACCAGTGCCTCGGGTCGGGGCAATCAGCCCCAGCATTTT.

V is TRBV7-9 and J is TRBJ2-2; possible D gene TRBD2, 5 bases. From germline, CDR1 is SEHNR and CDR2 FQNEAQ (reference sequence). The V end lost 5 bases, the J end lost 7 bases, and 17 bases lay between the germline ends. CDR3 size: 15 residues. The CDR3 loop reads CASSPSSLAGGELFF. In DNA, the CDR3 is TGTGCCAGCAGCCCTAGCTCCCTAGCCGGCGGGGAGCTGTTTTTT. The full variable domain, completed using reference TRBV7-9 and TRBJ2-2, is DTGVSQNPRHKITKRGQNVTFRCDPISEHNRLYWYRQTLGQGPEFLTYFQNEAQLEKSRLLSDRFSAERPKGSFSTLEIQRTEQGDSAMYLCASSPSSLAGGELFFGEGSRLTVL.

This clonotype was detected only a few times. This sequence joins TRBV12-3 or TRBV12-4 and TRBJ1-2; no firm D call. The CDR3 covers 13 residues. V was clipped by 3 bases and J by 4 bases, with 9 bases between them. CDR3 sequence: CASSFLPSYGYTF. The CDR3 region has the DNA TGTGCCAGCAGTTTTTTACCCAGCTATGGCTACACCTTC.

The table lists this clonotype with many counts. The gene calls are TRBV5-1 and TRBJ1-1; tentatively, D is TRBD1 (6 bases). V was shortened by 4 bases and J by 5 bases, with 15 bases between the two germline ends. Germline V CDR1 and CDR2: SGHRS, YFSETQ. This CDR3 comprises 14 residues. The CDR3 sequence is CASSEQTGQTEAFF. The CDR3 DNA follows: TGCGCCAGCAGCGAACAGACAGGACAAACTGAAGCTTTCTTT.

This clonotype showed up just a few times. The V and J genes are TRBV18 and TRBJ2-5; no clear D. The V gene lost 1 base and the J gene lost 0 bases, with 6 bases spanning the gap. The CDR3 extends over 14 amino acids. CDR1 KGHSH and CDR2 LQKENI come from the germline V gene. The chain's CDR3 is CASSPQRYQETQYF. CDR3 nucleotide sequence: TGTGCCAGCTCACCACAGAGATACCAAGAGACCCAGTACTTC. Complete variable domain (other parts from reference TRBV18 and TRBJ2-5): NAGVMQNPRHLVRRRGQEARLRCSPMKGHSHVYWYRQLPEEGLKFMVYLQKENIIDESGMPKERFSAEFPKEGPSILRIQQVVRGDSAAYFCASSPQRYQETQYFGPGTRLLVL.

The chain links TRBV29-1 to TRBJ2-7; TRBD1 is a possible D gene (6 bases). The CDR3 contains 11 residues. V lost 5 bases, J lost 6 bases, and 11 bases lay in between. Germline loops: CDR1 SQVTM, CDR2 ANQGSEA. CDR3 sequence (DNA): TGCAGCGTTACACAGGGTGGCGAGCAGTACGTC. Translating gives CSVTQGGEQYV.

This clonotype was counted between two and nine times. J is TRBJ2-1 and V is TRBV7-3; possibly TRBD1 for D (5 bases). CDR3 length: 15 residues. V was trimmed by 1 base and J by 7 bases, leaving 14 bases between them. From germline, CDR1 is SGHTA and CDR2 FQGTGA. The CDR3 spells CASSLIRSGRNEQFF. CDR3 nucleotides: TGTGCCAGCAGCTTAATCCGGTCAGGGCGAAATGAGCAGTTCTTC.

CDR3 bases: TGTGCCAGCAGCTTCGCCAGCGGGGGCCACTCCTACAATGAGCAGTTCTTC. Amino acid sequence: CASSFASGGHSYNEQFF. This chain uses TRBV7-6 with TRBJ2-1, with TRBD2 identical over 8 bases. The CDR3 runs 17 residues. J gave up 0 bases and V 3 bases, and 7 bases lay outside the gene matches. Germline values: CDR1 SGHVS, CDR2 FNYEAQ.

The sample holds a few counts of this clonotype. The rearrangement joins TRBV5-5 to TRBJ1-1; D might be TRBD1 (6 bases). CDR1 is SGHKS, CDR2 YYEKEE, per germline (reference sequence). This CDR3 spans 16 amino acids. The V and J ends lost 4 bases and 4 bases respectively, with 20 bases between them. The CDR3 DNA follows: TGTGCCAGCAGCAGAGAGCTACAGGGCGGGGGCACTGAAGCTTTCTTT. Encoded protein: CASSRELQGGGTEAFF.

The J gene is TRBJ1-5, the V gene TRBV18, with D possibly TRBD1 on 5 matching bases. Trimming shortened V by 5 bases and J by 3 bases, and 17 bases separated the two germline ends. Germline V lookup: CDR1 KGHSH, CDR2 LQKENI. This CDR3 region has 16 residues. The CDR3: CASSGGWGPSNQPQHF. Here the CDR3 DNA reads TGTGCCAGCTCAGGGGGGTGGGGCCCCTCCAATCAGCCCCAGCATTTT.

This clonotype was seen repeatedly, ten times or more. V usage is TRBV7-9 and J usage is TRBJ2-7, with D perhaps being TRBD1 or TRBD2 (6 bases each). Per germline, CDR1 SEHNR and CDR2 FQNEAQ (reference sequence). Trimming took off 6 bases at V and 4 bases at J, with 19 bases between the two ends. This CDR3 has 15 amino acids. The CDR3 sequence: CASRRPERGRYEQYF. CDR3 nucleotide sequence: TGTGCCAGCAGACGTCCCGAACGGGGGCGTTACGAGCAGTACTTC.

The rearrangement links TRBV5-1 to TRBJ2-3; 9 nucleotides agree with TRBD2. V was clipped by 7 bases and J by 3 bases; unmatched bases: 12. CDR3 size: 16 residues. CDR1 and CDR2 from the germline V gene are SGHRS and YFSETQ. The CDR3, as DNA: TGCGCCAGCCCGATGCAGTGGCTAGCGGGGACAGATACGCAGTATTTT. Its translation is CASPMQWLAGTDTQYF.

The table lists this clonotype with many counts. The chain links TRBV7-9 to TRBJ1-1; no clear D. CDR3 length equals 12 residues. In germline, CDR1 is SEHNR, CDR2 FQNEAQ (reference sequence). Trimming left V 5 bases short and J 1 base short, with 5 bases between. CDR3 residues: CASSTPNTEAFF. The CDR3 region has the DNA TGTGCCAGCAGCACACCGAACACTGAAGCTTTCTTT.

The chain couples TRBV28 to TRBJ2-5, with TRBD1 matching 9 bases. The CDR3 is 13 amino acids. Germline V CDR1 and CDR2: MDHEN, SYDVKM. V lost 8 bases and J lost 6; bases outside the gene matches: 7. In nucleotides, the CDR3 is TGTGCCAGCGTGGACAGGGGTGGAAAGACCCAGTACTTC. Translated: CASVDRGGKTQYF.

The V and J genes are TRBV5-1 and TRBJ1-3; D is unresolved. The V end lost 6 bases, the J end lost 3 bases, and 7 bases lay between the germline ends. The CDR3 loop spans 12 amino acids. Germline V gives CDR1 SGHRS, CDR2 YFSETQ. CDR3 in DNA: TGCGCCAGCATGGGCAGTGGAAACACCATATATTTT. Amino acids: CASMGSGNTIYF.

This clonotype was found a few times. The J gene is TRBJ2-3, the V gene TRBV29-1, with TRBD2 matching over 10 bases. Germline V gene sequence: CDR1 SQVTM, CDR2 ANQGSEA. This CDR3 has 14 residues. The junction had 6 bases not matched to a gene; V was cut back by 0 bases and J by 9 bases. CDR3 loop: CSVEDYLAGATQYF. The CDR3 bases are TGCAGCGTTGAAGATTATCTAGCGGGGGCAACGCAGTATTTT.

This chain joins TRBV2 and TRBJ2-2; D may be TRBD2 (7 bases). The ends were cut back, 3 bases at V and 7 bases at J, with 12 bases in the middle. The CDR3 has 14 residues. Per germline, CDR1 SNHLY and CDR2 FYNNEI. The CDR3: CASSERGGHGELFF. The CDR3 coding sequence is TGTGCCAGCAGTGAGAGGGGGGGCCACGGGGAGCTGTTTTTT.

J is TRBJ1-4 and V is TRBV6-5, with D possibly matching TRBD1 (5 bases). This CDR3 contains 17 residues. V lost 6 bases to trimming and J lost 8 bases, with 25 bases between them. CDR1 is MNHEY and CDR2 is SVGAGI in the germline V gene. The DNA of the CDR3 is TGTGCCAGCAGACGTGCGGGAGGGACCCAACTGGGAGAAAAACTGTTTTTT. Translated, it gives CASRRAGGTQLGEKLFF.

The chain joins TRBV12-3 or TRBV12-4 to TRBJ1-1; the D gene is possibly TRBD1 (6 bases). Between the trimmed V and J ends, which lost 6 bases and 1 base, there was a span of 15 bases. This CDR3 has 15 amino acids. Here the CDR3 DNA reads TGTGCCAGCAGCTATGGACACAGGGCGAACACTGAAGCTTTCTTT. It encodes CASSYGHRANTEAFF.

A note on this clonotype: One end of the junction fails to match germline, which may point to a read error. V is TRBV5-1 and J is TRBJ1-5; D not certain. The germline V gene encodes CDR1 SGHRS and CDR2 YFSETQ. The length of the CDR3 is 13 residues. CDR3 in DNA: TGCGCCAGCAGCCGCGACGGGAATCGGCCCCAGCATTTT. Protein product: CASSRDGNRPQHF. The full variable domain, in which reference TRBV5-1 and TRBJ1-5 provide the parts outside the CDR3, is KAGVTQTPRYLIKTRGQQVTLSCSPISGHRSVSWYQQTPGQGLQFLFEYFSETQRNKGNFPGRFSGRQFSNSRSEMNVSTLELGDSALYLCASSRDGNRPQHFGDGTRLSIL.

This clonotype has ten or more counts. The chain uses TRBV4-2 and TRBJ2-1, with 12 bases aligning to TRBD2. With 1 base clipped from V and 10 bases from J, the junction kept 8 bases outside the gene matches. CDR1 LGHNA and CDR2 YNFKEQ come from the germline V gene. The CDR3 runs 16 residues. The chain's CDR3 is CASSQAGTSGWLEQFF. The CDR3 coding sequence is TGTGCCAGCAGCCAAGCCGGGACTAGCGGGTGGTTGGAGCAGTTCTTC.

This clonotype has just a few counts. The rearrangement uses TRBV30 and TRBJ2-1; no firm D call. The V end lost 2 bases, the J end lost 7 bases, and 6 bases lay between the germline ends. The CDR3 runs 11 residues. Per the germline V gene, CDR1 is GTSNPN and CDR2 is SVGIG (reference sequence). The CDR3 is CAWSSRNEQFF. The CDR3 DNA reads TGTGCCTGGAGTTCTAGGAATGAGCAGTTCTTC.

This clonotype turned up a few times. The chain uses TRBV7-2 and TRBJ1-2; D gene uncertain. This CDR3 region has 16 residues. Trimming removed 0 bases from V and 3 bases from J, with 14 bases in between. Germline V lookup: CDR1 SGHTA, CDR2 FQGNSA. CDR3 sequence (DNA): TGTGCCAGCAGCTTAGCCAGCGATCAGTTCCACTATGGCTACACCTTC. Protein: CASSLASDQFHYGYTF.

This clonotype was seen only a few times. The V and J genes are TRBV6-2 or TRBV6-3 and TRBJ1-1; D is undetermined. V lost 0 bases and J 0 bases, leaving 17 bases between the germline ends. The CDR3 covers 18 residues. From germline, CDR1 is MNHEY and CDR2 SVGEGT. The CDR3 reads CASSYSTGWALMNTEAFF. The CDR3 bases are TGTGCCAGCAGTTACTCGACCGGTTGGGCCCTCATGAACACTGAAGCTTTCTTT.